Listed below are T cell receptor beta chains from one sample, sequenced in a study of blood T cell repertoires in COVID-19. Data came from immunoSEQ multiplex PCR; TCRdb stores just in-frame clones and leaves some out. The table lists hundreds of thousands of clones, roughly 80% of them singletons. Sequenced sample: peripheral blood. The receptor source for this set is a woman of 80 years or more with active or convalescent COVID-19. CDR3s include the opening cysteine and the closing phenylalanine or tryptophan. Fields, in order: J gene, clone size, V gene, D gene, CDR3 DNA, CDR3 protein. A D gene is named only where the DNA matches it firmly. Clone size is not always given. Where it is, it says once, few, many or a class for expanded clones.

j_gene: TRBJ1-1; abundance: -; v_gene: TRBV29-1; d_gene: TRBD1; CDR3nt: TGCAGCGGAGGGACAGGGGATTCGACTGAAGCTTTCTTT; CDR3aa: CSGGTGDSTEAFF
j_gene: TRBJ2-7; abundance: -; v_gene: TRBV27; d_gene: TRBD1; CDR3nt: TGTGCCAGCAGTTCTTACCCGGGACAGGGGCCCGAGCAGTACTTC; CDR3aa: CASSSYPGQGPEQYF
j_gene: TRBJ1-1; abundance: -; v_gene: TRBV7-6; d_gene: TRBD1; CDR3nt: TGTGCCAGCAGCCGGGACAGGGGGAACACTGAAGCTTTCTTT; CDR3aa: CASSRDRGNTEAFF
j_gene: TRBJ1-5; abundance: -; v_gene: TRBV19; d_gene: TRBD1; CDR3nt: TGTGCCAGTAGAGGGGACAGGCCGCAGCATTTT; CDR3aa: CASRGDRPQHF
j_gene: TRBJ1-2; abundance: once; v_gene: TRBV10-1; d_gene: TRBD1; CDR3nt: TGCGCCAGCAGTGAAGGGGGCAGCTATGGCTACACCTTC; CDR3aa: CASSEGGSYGYTF
j_gene: TRBJ2-3; abundance: -; v_gene: TRBV7-6; d_gene: -; CDR3nt: TGTGCCAGCAGCTTGTTTGTGGGGGGATCTGATACGCAGTATTTT; CDR3aa: CASSLFVGGSDTQYF
j_gene: TRBJ1-1; abundance: -; v_gene: TRBV2; d_gene: -; CDR3nt: TGTGCCAGCAGTTCCGGGCCCAGGGCGAACACTGAAGCTTTCTTT; CDR3aa: CASSSGPRANTEAFF
j_gene: TRBJ2-7; abundance: once; v_gene: TRBV28; d_gene: TRBD2; CDR3nt: TGTGCCAGCAGTTTATTAGCGGGAGGGGGGTACGAGCAGTACTTC; CDR3aa: CASSLLAGGGYEQYF
j_gene: TRBJ1-2; abundance: -; v_gene: TRBV7-2; d_gene: TRBD1; CDR3nt: TGTGCCAGCAGCTTAGTAGGGGGCATACTCTATGGCTACACCTTC; CDR3aa: CASSLVGGILYGYTF
j_gene: TRBJ2-1; abundance: -; v_gene: TRBV5-1; d_gene: TRBD2; CDR3nt: TGCGCCAGCAGCTTGCAGCGGGGGGGGTTCAATGAGCAGTTCTTC; CDR3aa: CASSLQRGGFNEQFF
j_gene: TRBJ1-5; abundance: -; v_gene: TRBV2; d_gene: -; CDR3nt: TGTGCCAGCAGATCTGACAGTAGGAATCAGCCCCAGCATTTT; CDR3aa: CASRSDSRNQPQHF
j_gene: TRBJ1-2; abundance: -; v_gene: TRBV6-1; d_gene: TRBD1; CDR3nt: TGTGCCAGCAGTGAAGACCCAGGGGGTTATGGCTACACCTTC; CDR3aa: CASSEDPGGYGYTF
j_gene: TRBJ1-1; abundance: -; v_gene: TRBV6-1; d_gene: -; CDR3nt: TGTGCCAGCAGTGAGAGGGCTCTACAGGGAACTGAAGCTTTCTTT; CDR3aa: CASSERALQGTEAFF
j_gene: TRBJ1-1; abundance: -; v_gene: TRBV19; d_gene: TRBD1; CDR3nt: TGTGCCACCGAATCCAGGGGGATGAACACTGAAGCTTTCTTT; CDR3aa: CATESRGMNTEAFF
j_gene: TRBJ1-2; abundance: -; v_gene: TRBV11-3; d_gene: -; CDR3nt: TGTGCCAGCAGCTTAGATTGTGCCCGCCCATACTATAACTATGGCTACACCTTC; CDR3aa: CASSLDCARPYYNYGYTF
j_gene: TRBJ1-5; abundance: -; v_gene: TRBV2; d_gene: -; CDR3nt: TGTGCCAGCAGAGGGGTTGATACGGCGGGCAATCAGCCCCAGCATTTT; CDR3aa: CASRGVDTAGNQPQHF